The 24 T cell receptor beta chains in this list originate from one sample, sequenced in a study of blood T cell repertoires in COVID-19. Sequencing used immunoSEQ multiplex PCR; TCRdb keeps in-frame clones, though not all of them. The sample yields fewer than 120,000 clones, about 79% seen once. The material sequenced was peripheral blood. Receptors were obtained from a woman older than 75 with active or convalescent COVID-19.

The chain couples TRBV5-8 to TRBJ2-7, with D unclear. This CDR3 contains 13 residues. Germline CDR1 reads SGHTS; CDR2 reads YDEGEE. Trimming shortened V by 4 bases and J by 2 bases, and 10 bases separated the two germline ends. The DNA for the CDR3 is TGTGCCAGCAGCGTCTACCCCCCCTACGAGCAGTACTTC. Protein: CASSVYPPYEQYF. Drawing the rest from reference TRBV5-8 and TRBJ2-7, the complete variable domain is EAGVTQSPTHLIKTRGQQATLRCSPISGHTSVYWYQQALGLGLQFLLWYDEGEERNRGNFPPRFSGRQFPNYSSELNVNALELEDSALYLCASSVYPPYEQYFGPGTRLTVT.

This clone was picked up one time. V usage is TRBV2 and J usage is TRBJ1-5, with D unclear. This CDR3 is 14 amino acids long. With 8 bases removed from V and 5 bases from J, the gap between germline ends came to 16 bases. CDR1 is SNHLY and CDR2 is FYNNEI in the germline V gene. The CDR3 sequence: CASGRESRDQPQHF. The CDR3 DNA sequence: TGTGCCAGCGGGCGGGAAAGCCGAGATCAGCCCCAGCATTTT.

The chain links TRBV24-1 to TRBJ2-5; D unclear. From germline, CDR1 is KGHDR and CDR2 SFDVKD. The CDR3 consists of 12 residues. The ends were cut back, 7 bases at V and 5 bases at J, with 10 bases in the middle. CDR3 DNA: TGTGCCACCAGGCGAGTCTCTGAGACCCAGTACTTC. Protein sequence: CATRRVSETQYF.

The J gene is TRBJ2-1, the V gene TRBV29-1, with 10 positions matching TRBD2. Losses at the gene ends were 6 bases for V and 4 bases for J; bases not matched to a gene: 15. This CDR3 has 17 amino acids. Germline CDR1 is SQVTM and CDR2 is ANQGSEA. The CDR3 reads CSVRGTSVGPFYNEQFF. The CDR3 coding sequence is TGCAGCGTCCGCGGGACTAGCGTCGGACCCTTTTACAATGAGCAGTTCTTC.

This chain uses TRBV6-5 with TRBJ1-2; D perhaps matches TRBD1 (6 bases). Germline CDR1 MNHEY, CDR2 SVGAGI. Trimming took off 2 bases at V and 2 bases at J, with 6 bases between the two ends. The CDR3 totals 13 residues. In DNA, the CDR3 is TGTGCCAGCAGTTACACAGGGAACTATGGCTACACCTTC. It is translated as CASSYTGNYGYTF.

In nucleotides, the CDR3 is TGTGCCAGCAGCTTGAAGCGGAGTCGATCTAGCACAGATACGCAGTATTTT. This gives the protein CASSLKRSRSSTDTQYF. The chain recombines TRBV5-6 with TRBJ2-3; perhaps TRBD2 as D (5 bases). Germline assignment: CDR1 SGHDT and CDR2 YYEEEE. With 1 base removed from V and 0 bases from J, the gap between germline ends came to 15 bases. There are 17 residues in the CDR3.

The chain joins TRBV29-1 to TRBJ1-2; 8 positions agree with TRBD1. CDR1 is SQVTM and CDR2 is ANQGSEA in the germline V gene. Trimming removed 7 bases from V and 1 base from J; junction bases left unmatched: 14. The CDR3 spans 16 residues. The CDR3: CSARGQDETLNYGYTF. Written as DNA, the CDR3 is TGCAGCGCTAGGGGACAGGACGAGACCCTTAACTATGGCTACACCTTC.

J is TRBJ1-1 and V is TRBV7-2; D may be TRBD1 (5 bases). In germline, CDR1 is SGHTA, CDR2 FQGNSA. CDR3 length equals 14 residues. Between the trimmed V and J ends, which lost 1 base and 7 bases, there was a span of 13 bases. CDR3 sequence (DNA): TGTGCCAGCAGCTTAGAAAGACAGAAAAATGAAGCTTTCTTT. Translated, it gives CASSLERQKNEAFF.

The rearrangement joins TRBV19 to TRBJ1-2; 7 nucleotides align to TRBD1. Germline loops: CDR1 LNHDA, CDR2 SQIVND (reference sequence). The ends lost 3 bases at V and 4 bases at J; junction bases unmatched: 5. The CDR3 consists of 14 residues. The CDR3 protein is CASSIRTGVYGYTF. In DNA, the CDR3 is TGTGCCAGTAGTATCCGGACAGGCGTCTATGGCTACACCTTC.

Comments on this clone: The identical CDR3 is also encoded by other nucleotide sequences in the sample. This chain connects TRBV7-3 to TRBJ2-3; tentative D call: TRBD2 (6 bases). V lost 4 bases to trimming and J lost 3 bases, with 11 bases between them. CDR3 length: 14 residues. Germline CDR1 and CDR2: SGHTA and FQGTGA. Written as DNA, the CDR3 is TGTGCCAGCAGCTCGGGACGGGGGACAGATACGCAGTATTTT. Translation: CASSSGRGTDTQYF.

The genes are TRBV23-1 and TRBJ1-3; 7 bases match TRBD1. TRBV23-1 is an ORF, and what it does is uncertain. The CDR3 extends over 19 amino acids. Trimming at V came to 4 bases and at J to 0 bases, leaving 15 bases not matched to a gene. CDR3 nucleotides: TGCGCCAGCAGTCCCCCCGCATCTAACCGGGACAGCTCTGGAAACACCATATATTTT. It yields the protein CASSPPASNRDSSGNTIYF.

This clone was found once. The rearrangement links TRBV5-6 to TRBJ2-1; 12 bases are a match to TRBD2. This CDR3 is built from 15 residues. CDR1 is SGHDT, CDR2 YYEEEE, per germline. With V trimmed by 4 bases and J by 13 bases, 12 bases remained unmatched. CDR3 amino acids: CASSKGLAGDPPQFF. DNA of the CDR3: TGTGCCAGCAGCAAGGGACTAGCGGGCGACCCCCCACAGTTCTTC.

This sequence joins TRBV2 and TRBJ1-3; the match to TRBD1 covers 9 bases. The V gene's germline CDR1 is SNHLY and CDR2 FYNNEI. J gave up 4 bases and V 0 bases, and 7 bases lay outside the gene matches. This CDR3 spans 17 amino acids. The CDR3 protein is CASSEAPPGQGGNTIYF. In nucleotides, the CDR3 is TGTGCCAGCAGTGAAGCGCCACCGGGACAGGGCGGAAACACCATATATTTT.

The chain is built from TRBV6-4 and TRBJ2-2, with 9 bases lining up with TRBD1. This CDR3 comprises 15 residues. J lost 3 bases, V lost 6 bases, and 5 bases had no gene match. Germline values: CDR1 MRHNA, CDR2 SNTAGT. The CDR3 is CASRLGQGHTGELFF. The CDR3 nucleotides read TGTGCCAGCAGGTTGGGACAGGGTCACACCGGGGAGCTGTTTTTT.

The rearrangement joins TRBV27 to TRBJ2-3, with 11 bases fitting TRBD2. Germline-derived CDR1 and CDR2 are MNHEY and SMNVEV (reference sequence). This CDR3 is built from 18 residues. Trimming removed 6 bases from V and 4 bases from J; junction bases left unmatched: 15. The CDR3 sequence: CASRKRLAGSLVADTQYF. In DNA form, the CDR3 reads TGTGCCAGCAGGAAGCGACTAGCGGGATCTCTAGTGGCAGATACGCAGTATTTT.

This chain links TRBV12-2 with TRBJ1-2. TRBV12-2 is assigned pseudogene status. This CDR3 spans 16 amino acids. CDR3 sequence: CASRLAVVGGKYGYTF. The CDR3 bases are TGTGCAAGTCGCTTAGCTGTGGTCGGGGGTAAATATGGCTACACCTTC.

There are a few counts of this clone. This sequence joins TRBV5-4 and TRBJ1-1; the match to TRBD1 covers 9 bases. The CDR3 runs to 15 residues. Germline-derived CDR1 and CDR2 are SGHNT and YYREEE (reference sequence). Trimming cost V 4 bases and J 7 bases; bases outside gene matches: 11. The CDR3 DNA reads as TGTGCCAGCAGCCCGCAGACAGGGGGTATAGATGAAGCTTTCTTT. Translated, it gives CASSPQTGGIDEAFF.

The sample holds one count of this clone. The V and J genes are TRBV4-2 and TRBJ1-2, with D unresolved. The germline V gene encodes CDR1 LGHNA and CDR2 YNFKEQ. This CDR3 comprises 14 residues. Trimming stripped 2 bases from V and 6 bases from J, with 13 bases between. The CDR3 loop reads CASSQPWGEDGYTF. The CDR3 bases are TGTGCCAGCAGCCAACCCTGGGGAGAGGATGGCTACACCTTC.

The CDR3 reads CASSPPGTGRDGYTF. CDR3 bases: TGCGCCAGCAGCCCCCCCGGGACAGGGAGGGATGGCTACACCTTC. J is TRBJ1-2 and V is TRBV4-1; 9 nucleotides line up with TRBD1. Looked up from germline, CDR1 is MGHRA and CDR2 is YSYEKL. This CDR3 comprises 15 residues. Trimming cost V 4 bases and J 6 bases; bases outside gene matches: 9.

The V call is TRBV20-1, the J call TRBJ2-5; D perhaps matches TRBD1 (6 bases). Trimming cost V 6 bases and J 5 bases, with 10 bases left between them. The CDR3 contains 11 residues. CDR1 and CDR2 (germline): DFQATT, SNEGSKA (reference sequence). Written as DNA, the CDR3 is TGCAGTGCCGGAAGGGGGGAGACCCAGTACTTC. This translates into CSAGRGETQYF.

The chain is built from TRBV4-1 and TRBJ1-3; perhaps TRBD1 as D (5 bases). Germline CDR1 MGHRA, CDR2 YSYEKL. This CDR3 contains 16 residues. The V and J ends lost 4 bases and 2 bases respectively, with 15 bases between them. CDR3 sequence (DNA): TGCGCCAGCAGCCCAAGCGGGAGGGGAGCTGGAAACACCATATATTTT. Encoded protein: CASSPSGRGAGNTIYF.

This clone was detected only a few times. The gene calls are TRBV7-9 and TRBJ1-1, with 9 bases identical to TRBD1. The trim removed 5 bases at V and 5 bases at J, leaving 6 bases unmatched. Per the germline V gene, CDR1 is SEHNR and CDR2 is FQNEAQ (reference sequence). The length of the CDR3 is 14 residues. This chain's CDR3 is CASSPRTGETEAFF. In DNA form, the CDR3 reads TGTGCCAGCAGCCCCAGGACAGGGGAGACTGAAGCTTTCTTT.

At least ten counts were recorded for this clone. The chain carries TRBV4-1 and TRBJ1-2; no firm D call. The V gene's germline CDR1 is MGHRA and CDR2 YSYEKL. V was cut by 4 bases and J by 4 bases, with 19 bases left in between. The CDR3 has 16 residues. The DNA for the CDR3 is TGCGCCAGCAGCCCCGAGAGGGATCCCGGCTTCTATGGCTACACCTTC. Translating gives CASSPERDPGFYGYTF.

V is TRBV18 and J is TRBJ1-2; 7 nucleotides match TRBD1. Per germline, CDR1 KGHSH and CDR2 LQKENI. The CDR3 runs to 15 residues. V lost 3 bases, J lost 4 bases, and 8 bases stayed unmatched. CDR3 loop: CASSPTGTAVYGYTF. The CDR3 bases are TGTGCCAGCTCACCGACAGGGACCGCAGTCTATGGCTACACCTTC. The full variable domain, with the rest looked up from reference TRBV18 and TRBJ1-2, is NAGVMQNPRHLVRRRGQEARLRCSPMKGHSHVYWYRQLPEEGLKFMVYLQKENIIDESGMPKERFSAEFPKEGPSILRIQQVVRGDSAAYFCASSPTGTAVYGYTFGSGTRLTVV.